Given below is one T cell receptor (beta chain) in context. Its antigen is not identified. The data were obtained in a study of lymphopenia after photon versus proton radiotherapy. General study points: Survival link was tested only in deceased patients; proton benefit remains a possibility. Larger post-nadir TCR diversity loss correlated inversely with survival in deceased patients. Oligoclonal CD8+ Temra expansion after nadir drove photon patients' diversity drop. Proton therapy kept repertoires fairly stable, unlike photons, which gained effector/memory cells.

Sequencing used immunoSEQ multiplex PCR; TCRdb keeps in-frame clones, though not all of them. The sample holds 30,000 or so clones, approximately 90% seen once. V was pared by 2 bases and J by 0 bases, with 5 bases between. The CDR3 is 14 amino acids. In germline, CDR1 is MNHEY, CDR2 SMNVEV (reference sequence). V gene TRBV27 combines with J gene TRBJ1-5; D gene ambiguous. This TCR came from an older woman with cholangiocarcinoma. Some clones in this sample may be carry-over from other donors' samples. This specimen consisted of peripheral blood, obtained from a patient treated with proton-based radiotherapy. The CDR3 protein is CASSLTYSNQPQHF. For the CDR3, the DNA is TGTGCCAGCAGTTTAACTTATAGCAATCAGCCCCAGCATTTT.